This entry describes one T cell receptor beta chain. It was 90 million to 95 million PBMCs that unsorted samples used for genomic DNA. Unmatched junction bases numbered 12, after V lost 5 bases and J lost 6 bases. The CDR3 has 18 amino acids. Germline-derived CDR1 and CDR2 are SGHTS and YDEGEE. These data are taken from a study of shared clonotypes between healthy human individuals. Unsorted PBMC DNA underwent sequencing on ten immunoSEQ deep assay plates. As handled by the study authors: Filtering was not the same, since immunoSEQ gave junction-only sequences without quality scores. Sequencing was performed with immunoSEQ multiplex PCR; in TCRdb, only in-frame clones are kept and a portion is missing. That table is the source of V, J and clone size, and D and trimming were worked out from the DNA. This table holds about 480,000 clones, 79% found once.

The chain combines TRBV5-8 with TRBJ2-2, with TRBD2 matching 14 bases. Sequencing was performed on PBMCs. This TCR came from a woman aged 35 to 49 in good health. Some clones in this sample may be carry-over from other donors' samples. The CDR3 region is CASRDGTSGSNYAGELFF. Written as DNA, the CDR3 is TGTGCCAGCAGGGACGGGACTAGCGGGAGTAATTACGCCGGGGAGCTGTTTTTT.